Sequencing of this T cell receptor beta chain was carried out in a study of cytomegalovirus exposure and HLA in healthy donors. Findings of the study overall: Some public TCRs appeared in many individuals, while most sequences were rare. The HLA-A and HLA-B alleles of most subjects were reportedly predicted accurately from TCR beta sequences.

Comment on this clone: Its target is unknown.

This CDR3 is built from 15 residues. Per the germline V gene, CDR1 is SGHNT and CDR2 is YENEEA. The trim removed 2 bases at V and 5 bases at J, leaving 5 bases unmatched. The PCR used 60 Vbeta and 13 Jbeta primers. Generated by immunoSEQ multiplex PCR, the TCRdb table keeps only in-frame clones and is missing some. The table lists 100,000 to 150,000 clones, 75% to 90% of them singletons. The clonotype originates from a man younger than 45 in good health and CMV-seronegative. The material sequenced was PBMCs. This chain links TRBV11-3 with TRBJ2-5; 10 nucleotides agree with TRBD2. The CDR3 sequence: CASSLQAGGLETQYF. DNA of the CDR3: TGTGCCAGCAGCTTACAAGCGGGGGGGCTGGAGACCCAGTACTTC.